These 30 T cell receptor beta chains share one sample of origin, sequenced in a study of blood T cell repertoires in COVID-19. TCRdb keeps only in-frame clones here, not all; method: immunoSEQ multiplex PCR. The sample records 400,000 or so clones, roughly nine tenths being singletons. The sequenced material came from PBMCs or T cells enriched from blood (not recorded which). The receptors shown here come from a man under 40 who had recovered from COVID-19.

The chain employs TRBV6-5 and TRBJ1-4, with 10 bases aligning to TRBD1. The germline V gene encodes CDR1 MNHEY and CDR2 SVGAGI. CDR3 length equals 15 residues. With 2 bases clipped from V and 5 bases from J, the junction kept 2 bases outside the gene matches. CDR3 DNA: TGTGCCAGCAGTTACGCGGACAGGGGGAATGAAAAACTGTTTTTT. It translates to CASSYADRGNEKLFF.

The V call is TRBV27, the J call TRBJ2-5; possible D gene TRBD2, 5 bases. The germline gives CDR1 MNHEY, CDR2 SMNVEV (reference sequence). V was cut by 5 bases and J by 2 bases, with 9 bases left in between. CDR3 length equals 13 residues. The CDR3 loop is CASSERIQETQYF. The DNA of the CDR3 is TGTGCCAGCAGTGAGCGGATACAAGAGACCCAGTACTTC.

Regarding this clone: In the same sample, other DNA sequences code for this CDR3. The chain is built from TRBV27 and TRBJ1-2; D is perhaps TRBD1 (5 bases). The germline V gene encodes CDR1 MNHEY and CDR2 SMNVEV (reference sequence). The V end lost 8 bases, the J end lost 4 bases, and 8 bases lay between the germline ends. This CDR3 comprises 11 residues. The CDR3 region is CASWGGYGYTF. The CDR3 coding sequence is TGTGCCAGCTGGGGGGGCTATGGCTACACCTTC.

The rearrangement uses TRBV5-4 and TRBJ2-2, with 7 bases matching TRBD1. Germline lookup yields CDR1 SGHNT and CDR2 YYREEE (reference sequence). The CDR3 covers 17 residues. The V gene end was trimmed by 0 bases and the J gene end by 0 bases; junction bases not matched to a gene: 5. The CDR3 loop reads CASSLAQQGSNTGELFF. The CDR3 DNA reads as TGTGCCAGCAGCTTGGCCCAACAGGGGTCGAACACCGGGGAGCTGTTTTTT.

The rearrangement links TRBV28 to TRBJ2-7, with D tentatively TRBD2 (5 bases). Germline V gene sequence: CDR1 MDHEN, CDR2 SYDVKM. CDR3 length: 14 amino acids. Trimming cost V 5 bases and J 3 bases, with 14 bases left between them. The CDR3 loop reads CASSRTRGVYEQYF. CDR3 nucleotide sequence: TGTGCCAGCAGTCGGACTCGGGGAGTCTACGAGCAGTACTTC.

The chain joins TRBV6-5 to TRBJ2-5; 7 positions agree with TRBD1. The CDR3 loop spans 13 amino acids. CDR1 and CDR2 from the germline V gene are MNHEY and SVGAGI. Losses at the gene ends were 6 bases for V and 6 bases for J; bases not matched to a gene: 7. CDR3 protein: CASRHDRVKTQYF. The CDR3 nucleotides are TGTGCCAGCAGACATGACAGGGTAAAGACCCAGTACTTC.

This chain connects TRBV19 to TRBJ2-4, with a weak D call TRBD1 (5 bases). CDR3 length: 14 amino acids. V lost 2 bases, J lost 0 bases, and 5 bases lay in between. The germline gives CDR1 LNHDA, CDR2 SQIVND (reference sequence). CDR3 nucleotide sequence: TGTGCCAGTAGTATACAGGGAGCCAAAAACATTCAGTACTTC. Its protein is CASSIQGAKNIQYF.

The rearrangement links TRBV6-5 to TRBJ1-4; tentatively, D is TRBD1 (6 bases). V was cut by 5 bases and J by 0 bases, with 10 bases left in between. Germline V gene sequence: CDR1 MNHEY, CDR2 SVGAGI. The CDR3 consists of 15 residues. For the CDR3, the DNA is TGTGCCAGCAGTCCGGACAGCCCAACTAATGAAAAACTGTTTTTT. Translation gives CASSPDSPTNEKLFF.

The chain links TRBV5-1 to TRBJ2-1; D gene uncertain. CDR1 SGHRS and CDR2 YFSETQ come from the germline V gene. With 0 bases removed from V and 0 bases from J, the gap between germline ends came to 7 bases. The CDR3 is 15 residues long. The DNA of the CDR3 is TGCGCCAGCAGCTTGGTGGAGAGCTCCTACAATGAGCAGTTCTTC. It yields the protein CASSLVESSYNEQFF.

The genes are TRBV28 and TRBJ2-3, with 10 bases identical to TRBD2. V was pared by 3 bases and J by 7 bases, with 7 bases of the junction left unmatched. Germline V CDR1 and CDR2: MDHEN, SYDVKM. The CDR3 has 15 residues. The CDR3 loop is CASSFPAGGHNTQYF. The CDR3 region has the DNA TGTGCCAGCAGTTTTCCAGCGGGAGGGCATAATACGCAGTATTTT.

This chain connects TRBV29-1 to TRBJ1-1, with 7 bases lining up with TRBD1. The junction had 6 bases not matched to a gene; V was cut back by 5 bases and J by 0 bases. The CDR3 covers 14 residues. Germline values: CDR1 SQVTM, CDR2 ANQGSEA. As DNA, the CDR3 is TGCAGCGTTATGGGACAGTTATTGAACACTGAAGCTTTCTTT. This codes for CSVMGQLLNTEAFF.

The gene calls are TRBV6-5 and TRBJ1-5, with D unresolved. Germline V lookup: CDR1 MNHEY, CDR2 SVGAGI. The CDR3 has 14 amino acids. Trimming removed 7 bases at V and 1 base at J, with 11 bases between. Here the CDR3 reads CASKPARSNQPQHF. CDR3 nucleotides: TGTGCCAGCAAGCCGGCCAGGAGCAATCAGCCCCAGCATTTT.

This clone occurred a few times. CDR3 nucleotide sequence: TGTGCCAGCAGCTACGAGGGGACAGGGAGTACTGAAGCTTTCTTT. Its protein is CASSYEGTGSTEAFF. The chain couples TRBV7-9 to TRBJ1-1; 9 bases are shared with TRBD1. Looked up from germline, CDR1 is SEHNR and CDR2 is FQNEAQ (reference sequence). The CDR3 length is 15 residues. With 4 bases clipped from V and 5 bases from J, the junction kept 8 bases outside the gene matches. Full variable domain (rest looked up from reference TRBV7-9 and TRBJ1-1): DTGVSQNPRHKITKRGQNVTFRCDPISEHNRLYWYRQTLGQGPEFLTYFQNEAQLEKSRLLSDRFSAERPKGSFSTLEIQRTEQGDSAMYLCASSYEGTGSTEAFFGQGTRLTVV.

This chain uses TRBV19 with TRBJ1-1, with 9 bases aligning to TRBD1. The trim removed 6 bases at V and 11 bases at J, leaving 7 bases unmatched. CDR1 is LNHDA and CDR2 is SQIVND in the germline V gene (reference sequence). This CDR3 contains 12 residues. Here the CDR3 DNA reads TGTGCCAGTAGACCGGGACAGGGTACGGCTTTCTTT. Translating it yields CASRPGQGTAFF.

J is TRBJ1-1 and V is TRBV30, with D unresolved. This CDR3 contains 13 residues. Trimming took off 0 bases at V and 3 bases at J, with 8 bases between the two ends. From germline, CDR1 is GTSNPN and CDR2 SVGIG (reference sequence). The CDR3 DNA is TGTGCCTGGAGTGTACTAGCAGACACTGAAGCTTTCTTT. Amino acid sequence: CAWSVLADTEAFF.

CDR3 DNA sequence: TGTGCCAGCAGTTTACCCTCTGGGCTGTCCTACGAGCAGTACTTC. This gives the protein CASSLPSGLSYEQYF. V and J are TRBV28 and TRBJ2-7; D not resolved. In germline, CDR1 is MDHEN, CDR2 SYDVKM. This CDR3 is 15 amino acids long. V lost 2 bases to trimming and J lost 1 base, with 12 bases between them.

V usage is TRBV18 and J usage is TRBJ1-4; tentative D call: TRBD1 (5 bases). This CDR3 region has 14 residues. CDR1 is KGHSH and CDR2 is LQKENI in the germline V gene. Trimming left V 2 bases short and J 11 bases short, with 15 bases between. The CDR3 loop is CASSPADTSGKLFF. DNA for the CDR3: TGTGCCAGCTCACCAGCGGACACGAGCGGGAAACTGTTTTTT.

The V call is TRBV6-5, the J call TRBJ1-1; possible D gene TRBD1, 5 bases. Germline CDR1 and CDR2: MNHEY and SVGAGI. There are 15 residues in the CDR3. V was cut by 0 bases and J by 3 bases, with 11 bases left in between. The CDR3 DNA reads TGTGCCAGCAGTTACTCAGGCGGAGGGGACACTGAAGCTTTCTTT. Translation gives CASSYSGGGDTEAFF.

V is TRBV11-2 and J is TRBJ2-2; a weak D match, TRBD2 (6 bases). The CDR3 has 15 amino acids. Trimming cost V 1 base and J 1 base, with 7 bases left between them. Germline lookup yields CDR1 SGHAT and CDR2 FQNNGV. The CDR3 nucleotides are TGTGCCAGCAGCTTAGCAGCGGGGAACACCGGGGAGCTGTTTTTT. It translates to CASSLAAGNTGELFF. The variable domain in full, completed from reference TRBV11-2 and TRBJ2-2, reads EAGVAQSPRYKIIEKRQSVAFWCNPISGHATLYWYQQILGQGPKLLIQFQNNGVVDDSQLPKDRFSAERLKGVDSTLKIQPAKLEDSAVYLCASSLAAGNTGELFFGEGSRLTVL.

The rearrangement joins TRBV5-1 to TRBJ1-1; 7 bases line up with TRBD1. Germline V gives CDR1 SGHRS, CDR2 YFSETQ. V shed 6 bases, J shed 4 bases, and the junction held 9 bases outside the gene matches. This CDR3 is 14 amino acids long. The CDR3 DNA reads TGCGCCAGCAACGCAAGGGACAGAGCCACTGAAGCTTTCTTT. Protein product: CASNARDRATEAFF.

The chain joins TRBV7-9 to TRBJ2-7; TRBD2 might be the D (5 bases). Germline values: CDR1 SEHNR, CDR2 FQNEAQ (reference sequence). The CDR3 extends over 14 amino acids. V gave up 5 bases and J gave up 2 bases, with 13 bases separating them. The CDR3 coding sequence is TGTGCCAGCAGCACCCGGACTGACACCTACGAGCAGTACTTC. Amino acid sequence: CASSTRTDTYEQYF.

V is TRBV27 and J is TRBJ1-2, with D possibly being TRBD1 (6 bases). CDR1 is MNHEY, CDR2 SMNVEV, per germline (reference sequence). V dropped 5 bases and J dropped 8 bases, with 15 bases sitting between them. CDR3 length: 13 residues. The CDR3 loop reads CASSPPGQPGYTF. DNA for the CDR3: TGTGCCAGCAGTCCACCGGGACAACCAGGCTACACCTTC.

V gene TRBV30 combines with J gene TRBJ2-1; 9 nucleotides agree with TRBD2. Germline-derived CDR1 and CDR2 are GTSNPN and SVGIG (reference sequence). Losses at the gene ends were 4 bases for V and 9 bases for J; bases not matched to a gene: 10. This CDR3 contains 14 residues. In nucleotides, the CDR3 is TGTGCCTGGATGGGTGGACTAGCGCAATTTGAGCAGTTCTTC. Amino acids: CAWMGGLAQFEQFF.

This rearrangement joins TRBV5-1 to TRBJ2-1; TRBD2 is a possible D gene (5 bases). Germline values: CDR1 SGHRS, CDR2 YFSETQ. CDR3 size: 11 residues. Trimming left V 4 bases short and J 14 bases short, with 13 bases between. The DNA of the CDR3 is TGCGCCAGCAGCGATACGGGAAAGGAGTTCTTC. Translation gives CASSDTGKEFF.

The gene calls are TRBV19 and TRBJ1-1, with TRBD1 identical over 7 bases. V shed 9 bases and J 2 bases; nucleotides not matched to a gene: 9. CDR3 length: 14 residues. Germline V lookup: CDR1 LNHDA, CDR2 SQIVND (reference sequence). CDR3 loop: CASREGARNTEAFF. The CDR3, as DNA: TGTGCCAGCCGTGAGGGGGCGAGAAACACTGAAGCTTTCTTT.

The chain employs TRBV11-2 and TRBJ2-7, with 7 bases that match TRBD2. CDR3 size: 17 residues. V shed 3 bases and J 0 bases; nucleotides not matched to a gene: 11. CDR1 is SGHAT and CDR2 is FQNNGV in the germline V gene. CDR3 sequence: CASSLIYLAGDSYEQYF. The CDR3 DNA follows: TGTGCCAGCAGCTTGATTTATTTGGCGGGGGACTCCTACGAGCAGTACTTC.

The V gene is TRBV4-1, the J gene TRBJ1-2; D is possibly TRBD1 (5 bases). V was pared by 1 base and J by 2 bases, with 11 bases between. Germline CDR1 is MGHRA and CDR2 is YSYEKL. The CDR3 spans 15 residues. The CDR3 loop is CASSQVLGPNYGYTF. The DNA of the CDR3 is TGCGCCAGCAGCCAAGTTTTGGGGCCGAACTATGGCTACACCTTC.

This clone was detected once. V and J are TRBV12-3 or TRBV12-4 and TRBJ1-6; D uncertain. The CDR3 loop spans 13 amino acids. V was trimmed by 7 bases and J by 8 bases, leaving 12 bases between them. The CDR3 region is CASKQVNDSPLHF. The CDR3 coding sequence is TGTGCCAGCAAGCAGGTTAACGATTCACCCCTCCACTTT.

The chain's CDR3 is CASSSGLGLEQYF. Here the CDR3 DNA reads TGTGCCAGCAGCTCTGGGTTGGGCCTCGAGCAGTACTTC. The gene calls are TRBV5-5 and TRBJ2-7; no firm D call. Germline assignment: CDR1 SGHKS and CDR2 YYEKEE (reference sequence). Trimming shortened V by 3 bases and J by 6 bases, and 13 bases separated the two germline ends. The CDR3 runs to 13 residues.

The J gene is TRBJ2-1, the V gene TRBV29-1; 8 bases line up with TRBD2. CDR1 is SQVTM and CDR2 is ANQGSEA in the germline V gene. The CDR3 is 15 residues long. V lost 3 bases, J lost 10 bases, and 14 bases stayed unmatched. The CDR3 loop reads CSVDSGGGLSGEQFF. The CDR3 bases are TGCAGCGTTGATAGTGGCGGGGGGCTTAGTGGGGAGCAGTTCTTC.